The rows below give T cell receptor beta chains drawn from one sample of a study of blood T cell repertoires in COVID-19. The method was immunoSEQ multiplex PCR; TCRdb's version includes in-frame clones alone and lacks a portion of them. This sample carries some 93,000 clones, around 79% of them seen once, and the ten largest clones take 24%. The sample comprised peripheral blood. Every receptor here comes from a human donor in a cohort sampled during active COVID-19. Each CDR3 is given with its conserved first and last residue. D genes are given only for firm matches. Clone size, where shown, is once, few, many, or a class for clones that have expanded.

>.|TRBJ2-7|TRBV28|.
CASSLSVEQYF
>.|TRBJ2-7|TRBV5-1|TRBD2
CASSLTEGRGLATTYEQYF
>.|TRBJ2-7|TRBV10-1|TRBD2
CASSEPRAASGRAGYEQYF
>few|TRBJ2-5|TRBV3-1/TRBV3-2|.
CASSQDWDSVGTQYF
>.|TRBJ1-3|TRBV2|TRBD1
CASSVQGARFGNTIYF
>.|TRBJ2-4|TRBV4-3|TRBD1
CASSQGQGALRNIQYF
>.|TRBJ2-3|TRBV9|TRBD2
CASSERAGGPWDTDTQYF
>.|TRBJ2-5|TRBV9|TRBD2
CASSVVGTSGYQETQYF
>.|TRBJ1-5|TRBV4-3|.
CASSQDAGQPQHF
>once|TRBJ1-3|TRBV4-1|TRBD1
CASSQGTGTNTIYF
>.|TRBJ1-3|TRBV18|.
CATRREVDTIYF
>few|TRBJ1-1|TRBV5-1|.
CASSSIGALNTEAFF
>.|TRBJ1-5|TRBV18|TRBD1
CASSPEGDSNQPQHF
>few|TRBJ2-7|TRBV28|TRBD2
CASSFGLAGTEQYF
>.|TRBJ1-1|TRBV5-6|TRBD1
CASTIDRGGGWDTEAFF
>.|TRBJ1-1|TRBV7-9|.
CASSLTVNTEAFF
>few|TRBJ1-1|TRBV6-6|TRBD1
CASSFGPGQGSTEAFF
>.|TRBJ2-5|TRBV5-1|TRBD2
CASSSETGTSAQYF
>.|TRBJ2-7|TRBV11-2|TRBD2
CASSPPGLAGGSSYEQYF
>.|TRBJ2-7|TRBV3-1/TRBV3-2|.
CASSQEGGRRTYEQYF
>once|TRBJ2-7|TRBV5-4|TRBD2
CASSLKTSGRNEQYF
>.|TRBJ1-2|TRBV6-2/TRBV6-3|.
CASSYLPGSMDGYTF